What follows are 29 T cell receptor beta chains derived from one specimen sequenced in a study of T-cell reconstitution after alpha-beta-depleted transplantation in children. Unique molecular identifiers were built into the TCRbeta library. One entry per CDR3 protein, called by TCRdb with MiXCR from the PCR reads. The sample shows fewer than 550,000 distinct CDR3 sequences, 11% of them seen only once. Sequenced material: PBMCs, mostly from graft donor cells, taken 180 days after TCRalphabeta/CD19-depleted stem cell transplant. The receptor source for this set is a female patient aged 2 to 10 who had a stem cell transplant for aplastic anemia, so the T cells may come from the graft donor.

The rearrangement links TRBV5-1 to TRBJ2-3; a weak D match, TRBD2 (6 bases). The CDR3 loop spans 15 amino acids. The V gene lost 4 bases and the J gene lost 0 bases, with 12 bases spanning the gap. Germline CDR1 and CDR2: SGHRS and YFSETQ. In DNA form, the CDR3 reads TGCGCCAGCAGCCCCGGGACTCACAGCACAGATACGCAGTATTTT. Translated, it gives CASSPGTHSTDTQYF.

This clonotype was picked up a small number of times. This chain links TRBV20-1 with TRBJ2-1; no reliable D call. The CDR3 is made up of 15 amino acids. Trimming pared 0 bases from V and 0 bases from J, leaving 9 bases between. From germline, CDR1 is DFQATT and CDR2 SNEGSKA (reference sequence). CDR3 amino acids: CSARDQQISYNEQFF. In DNA, the CDR3 is TGCAGTGCTAGAGATCAACAGATCTCCTACAATGAGCAGTTCTTC.

In this sample, this clonotype turned up a few times. CDR3 region: CASSFPVRYTDTQYF. In nucleotides, the CDR3 is TGTGCCAGCAGCTTTCCGGTCCGGTACACAGATACGCAGTATTTT. The V call is TRBV7-8, the J call TRBJ2-3, with no clear D. The CDR3 extends over 15 amino acids. The ends were cut back, 3 bases at V and 2 bases at J, with 12 bases in the middle. The germline CDR1 and CDR2 sequences are SGHVS and FQNEAQ.

This chain uses TRBV6-4 with TRBJ2-5; no definite D call. This CDR3 comprises 12 residues. With 2 bases removed from V and 6 bases from J, the gap between germline ends came to 7 bases. Germline V gene sequence: CDR1 MRHNA, CDR2 SNTAGT. CDR3 in DNA: TGTGCCAGCAGTGACGGTGGGAAGACCCAGTACTTC. Its protein is CASSDGGKTQYF.

The CDR3 sequence: CASSLSQGGYEQYV. The CDR3 DNA is TGTGCCAGCAGTTTAAGCCAGGGAGGCTACGAGCAGTACGTC. The chain joins TRBV12-3 or TRBV12-4 to TRBJ2-7; D is perhaps TRBD2 (6 bases). V was shortened by 2 bases and J by 3 bases, with 11 bases between the two germline ends. CDR3 length equals 14 residues.

The table lists this clonotype with many counts. This sequence joins TRBV4-2 and TRBJ2-1, with TRBD2 matching over 8 bases. V was pared by 0 bases and J by 3 bases, with 7 bases of the junction left unmatched. This CDR3 is built from 17 residues. Per germline, CDR1 LGHNA and CDR2 YNFKEQ. CDR3 protein: CASSQDRGGGVYNEQFF. The CDR3 nucleotides are TGTGCCAGCAGCCAAGATCGGGGGGGAGGGGTCTACAATGAGCAGTTCTTC.

V gene TRBV12-5 combines with J gene TRBJ2-7; TRBD1 matches 9 bases. Germline values: CDR1 LGHNT, CDR2 FRNRAP. The CDR3 sequence is 14 residues long. V was pared by 6 bases and J by 2 bases, with 5 bases of the junction left unmatched. The CDR3 reads CASGPGQGTYEQYV. CDR3 bases: TGTGCTAGTGGCCCTGGACAGGGGACCTACGAGCAGTACGTC.

There are many counts of this clonotype. The V gene is TRBV12-3 or TRBV12-4, the J gene TRBJ2-7; the D gene is possibly TRBD1 (6 bases). CDR3 length: 12 residues. V was clipped by 6 bases and J by 6 bases, with 12 bases between them. The CDR3 is CASSLTGGEQYF. In nucleotides, the CDR3 is TGTGCCAGCAGCTTGACAGGCGGCGAGCAGTACTTC.

This clonotype turned up a few times. The V call is TRBV5-1, the J call TRBJ2-4; tentatively, D is TRBD1 (6 bases). The CDR3 sequence is 16 residues long. V was cut by 1 base and J by 2 bases, with 13 bases left in between. The germline V gene encodes CDR1 SGHRS and CDR2 YFSETQ. CDR3 in amino acids: CASSLTGIGTKNIQYF. The CDR3 DNA follows: TGCGCCAGCAGCTTGACAGGGATTGGGACCAAAAACATTCAGTACTTC.

The rearrangement joins TRBV6-1 to TRBJ2-1; the D gene is possibly TRBD2 (7 bases). V dropped 5 bases and J dropped 4 bases, with 18 bases sitting between them. There are 16 residues in the CDR3. CDR1 is MNHNS and CDR2 is SASEGT in the germline V gene. CDR3 region: CASSIRGAGIYNEQFF. The CDR3 bases are TGTGCCAGCAGTATCCGGGGGGCGGGAATATACAATGAGCAGTTCTTC.

This clonotype was seen a few times. The chain's CDR3 is CASQLSALRTGSYNSPLHF. The CDR3 bases are TGTGCCAGCCAGTTGTCCGCCCTGAGAACAGGCTCCTATAATTCACCCCTCCACTTT. The chain carries TRBV6-2 or TRBV6-3 and TRBJ1-6, with D maybe TRBD1 (5 bases). The V and J ends lost 8 bases and 0 bases respectively, with 23 bases between them. Germline CDR1 is MNHEY and CDR2 is SVGEGT. CDR3 length equals 19 residues.

The rearrangement links TRBV6-1 to TRBJ1-4; maybe TRBD1 (6 bases). The germline V and J ends were trimmed by 6 bases and 3 bases, with 17 bases remaining between them. This CDR3 has 16 amino acids. Germline assignment: CDR1 MNHNS and CDR2 SASEGT. The CDR3 is CASSGALGTPNEKLFF. The CDR3 DNA reads TGTGCCAGCAGCGGAGCCCTCGGGACACCTAATGAAAAACTGTTTTTT.

This rearrangement joins TRBV20-1 to TRBJ1-5, with 11 bases matching TRBD1. Per the germline V gene, CDR1 is DFQATT and CDR2 is SNEGSKA (reference sequence). The junction had 5 bases not matched to a gene; V was cut back by 4 bases and J by 9 bases. This CDR3 is built from 13 residues. The chain's CDR3 is CSATWTGGSPQHF. The CDR3 DNA reads TGCAGTGCTACTTGGACAGGGGGCTCGCCCCAGCATTTT.

This clonotype was detected many times. The V and J genes are TRBV7-8 and TRBJ1-5; the match to TRBD1 covers 7 bases. The J segment lost 0 bases and the V segment lost 1 base, leaving 6 bases of the junction unmatched. Germline CDR1 is SGHVS and CDR2 is FQNEAQ. The CDR3 runs to 17 residues. The CDR3, as DNA: TGTGCCAGCAGCTTAGTGGGGGACAGAAATAGCAATCAGCCCCAGCATTTT. This gives the protein CASSLVGDRNSNQPQHF. Looking up the rest from reference TRBV7-8 and TRBJ1-5 gives the full variable domain: GAGVSQSPRYKVAKRGQDVALRCDPISGHVSLFWYQQALGQGPEFLTYFQNEAQLDKSGLPSDRFFAERPEGSVSTLKIQRTQQEDSAVYLCASSLVGDRNSNQPQHFGDGTRLSIL.

V gene TRBV7-9 combines with J gene TRBJ2-3; D might be TRBD1 (5 bases). CDR1 and CDR2 (germline): SEHNR, FQNEAQ (reference sequence). The V end was cut by 5 bases, the J end by 6 bases, with 15 bases between. The CDR3 has 14 amino acids. CDR3 nucleotide sequence: TGTGCCAGCAGCATCTCAGGGAATTCGGATACGCAGTATTTT. Translated, it gives CASSISGNSDTQYF.

This rearrangement joins TRBV14 to TRBJ2-1; D may match TRBD1 or TRBD2 (5 bases each). The CDR3 covers 17 residues. Looked up from germline, CDR1 is SGHDN and CDR2 is FVKESK. V lost 0 bases and J lost 7, with 19 bases in between. The CDR3 region is CASSQDLVWGMENEQFF. CDR3 in DNA: TGTGCCAGCAGCCAAGATTTGGTTTGGGGGATGGAAAATGAGCAGTTCTTC.

This clonotype came up many times. This chain joins TRBV12-3 or TRBV12-4 and TRBJ2-5; D remains ambiguous. Trimming pared 4 bases from V and 5 bases from J, leaving 14 bases between. This CDR3 contains 14 residues. CDR3 protein: CASSSTPGRETQYF. The CDR3 DNA is TGTGCCAGCAGTTCCACCCCGGGTAGGGAGACCCAGTACTTC.

The chain combines TRBV6-1 with TRBJ1-5; no clear D gene. This CDR3 region has 14 residues. The ends were cut back, 9 bases at V and 4 bases at J, with 16 bases in the middle. CDR1 and CDR2 from the germline V gene are MNHNS and SASEGT. The DNA for the CDR3 is TGTGCCAGTACATCGGGAGTGGGGAATCAGCCCCAGCATTTT. It yields the protein CASTSGVGNQPQHF.

This clonotype was seen more than once but under ten times. This chain links TRBV5-1 with TRBJ2-3; D is unresolved. The CDR3 is 14 residues long. Germline lookup yields CDR1 SGHRS and CDR2 YFSETQ. Between the trimmed V and J ends, which lost 3 bases and 1 base, there was a span of 9 bases. The CDR3 spells CASSSGPGTDTQYF. The CDR3 DNA follows: TGCGCCAGCAGCTCTGGACCGGGCACAGATACGCAGTATTTT.

This clonotype was found a few times. V and J are TRBV6-1 and TRBJ2-7; TRBD2 matches at 10 bases. The CDR3 has 15 amino acids. V shed 6 bases, J shed 0 bases, and the junction held 5 bases outside the gene matches. The germline CDR1 and CDR2 sequences are MNHNS and SASEGT. CDR3 region: CASSRPSGGSYEQYF. The DNA of the CDR3 is TGTGCCAGCAGCCGCCCTAGCGGGGGCTCCTACGAGCAGTACTTC.

The V gene is TRBV25-1, the J gene TRBJ2-1; D perhaps matches TRBD2 (5 bases). V gave up 6 bases and J gave up 8 bases, with 8 bases separating them. The CDR3 runs 11 residues. CDR1 is MGHDK, CDR2 SYGVNS, per germline. This CDR3 reads CASRLVHEQFF. The CDR3 nucleotides are TGTGCCAGCAGACTAGTTCATGAGCAGTTCTTC.

The gene calls are TRBV6-1 and TRBJ2-7; D is perhaps TRBD1 or TRBD2 (5 bases each). Looked up from germline, CDR1 is MNHNS and CDR2 is SASEGT. CDR3 size: 19 residues. V was trimmed by 6 bases and J by 3 bases, leaving 30 bases between them. CDR3 region: CASRRRRPGTSASNYEQYF. The CDR3 bases are TGTGCCAGCAGAAGGCGCCGTCCCGGGACGTCGGCGAGCAACTACGAGCAGTACTTC.

This clonotype came up a few times. V and J are TRBV7-2 and TRBJ2-3; D is ambiguous. This CDR3 contains 13 residues. CDR1 is SGHTA and CDR2 is FQGNSA in the germline V gene. The V and J ends lost 6 bases and 6 bases respectively, with 13 bases between them. Written as DNA, the CDR3 is TGTGCCAGCAGTATATCTCTCGTTGATACGCAGTATTTT. Translation: CASSISLVDTQYF.

This clonotype turned up a few times. The chain couples TRBV24-1 to TRBJ2-1, with 11 nucleotides matching TRBD2. V was pared by 4 bases and J by 2 bases, with 3 bases of the junction left unmatched. Germline V lookup: CDR1 KGHDR, CDR2 SFDVKD. This CDR3 is 16 amino acids long. The CDR3 spells CATSELTSGAYNEQFF. Written as DNA, the CDR3 is TGTGCCACCAGTGAACTGACTAGCGGGGCCTACAATGAGCAGTTCTTC.

In its sample, this clonotype was seen a few times. The rearrangement joins TRBV6-1 to TRBJ2-1, with 16 bases matching TRBD2. Per the germline V gene, CDR1 is MNHNS and CDR2 is SASEGT. CDR3 size: 18 residues. The V and J ends lost 7 bases and 0 bases, in that order; junction bases with no gene match: 6. CDR3 sequence reads: CASKGLAGGSSSYNEQFF. DNA of the CDR3: TGTGCCAGCAAGGGACTAGCGGGAGGGTCGAGCTCCTACAATGAGCAGTTCTTC.

The rearrangement joins TRBV6-2 or TRBV6-3 to TRBJ2-5; D possibly corresponds to TRBD1 (5 bases). Germline V gene data show CDR1 as MNHEY and CDR2 as SVGEGT. The CDR3 loop spans 13 amino acids. V shed 7 bases and J shed 1 base, with 10 bases lying between them. This chain's CDR3 is CASKGRAQETQYF. The CDR3 DNA reads TGTGCCAGCAAGGGCAGGGCCCAAGAGACCCAGTACTTC.

The chain recombines TRBV4-1 with TRBJ1-1, with D unresolved. V was clipped by 2 bases and J by 4 bases, with 14 bases between them. CDR1 and CDR2 from the germline V gene are MGHRA and YSYEKL. The CDR3 length is 15 residues. CDR3 amino acids: CASSQLHSSVTEAFF. CDR3 nucleotides: TGCGCCAGCAGCCAACTACACAGCTCCGTCACTGAAGCTTTCTTT.

This clonotype was seen more than once but under ten times. The chain joins TRBV30 to TRBJ1-2, with D uncertain. The ends were cut back, 3 bases at V and 4 bases at J, with 6 bases in the middle. Germline V gives CDR1 GTSNPN, CDR2 SVGIG (reference sequence). The CDR3 has 11 amino acids. CDR3 loop: CAWRRAYGYTF. The CDR3 DNA sequence: TGTGCCTGGAGGAGGGCCTATGGCTACACCTTC.

The chain joins TRBV12-3 or TRBV12-4 to TRBJ1-6; TRBD1 aligns across 7 bases. This CDR3 has 14 residues. V trimming: 6 bases; J trimming: 7 bases; junction bases outside the gene matches: 6. The CDR3 is CASRLQGTNSPLHF. The CDR3 DNA sequence: TGTGCCAGCAGGCTACAGGGGACCAATTCACCCCTCCACTTT.